Listed below are T cell receptor beta chains from one sample, sequenced in a study of a mutant IDH1 vaccine in newly diagnosed glioma. TCRdb keeps only in-frame clones here, not all; method: immunoSEQ multiplex PCR. Of some 51,000 clones in the sample, about 80% were seen once. The input for sequencing was PBMCs, taken from a glioma patient treated with radiotherapy, temozolomide or both. These receptors were obtained from a middle-aged woman with glioma. Both conserved end residues are trimmed from each CDR3. Each record gives: J gene, V gene, CDR3 protein.

J gene: TRBJ2-7; V gene: TRBV29-1; CDR3 protein: SVEGRGQGEQY
J gene: TRBJ1-2; V gene: TRBV2; CDR3 protein: ASKDRGGGYT
J gene: TRBJ2-1; V gene: TRBV19; CDR3 protein: ASSISSQGNEQF
J gene: TRBJ2-7; V gene: TRBV10-1; CDR3 protein: ASSPDSYEQY
J gene: TRBJ1-5; V gene: TRBV11-3; CDR3 protein: ASSSSGWQGLVNQPQH
J gene: TRBJ2-7; V gene: TRBV6-6; CDR3 protein: ASNSAGGYNGEQY
J gene: TRBJ1-3; V gene: TRBV5-1; CDR3 protein: ASSLGYSGNTIY
J gene: TRBJ2-2; V gene: TRBV29-1; CDR3 protein: SVEGGGELF
J gene: TRBJ2-2; V gene: TRBV4-1; CDR3 protein: ASSQETTALSGELF
J gene: TRBJ1-1; V gene: TRBV18; CDR3 protein: ASSRLAEAF
J gene: TRBJ1-4; V gene: TRBV7-2; CDR3 protein: ASSFNEKLF
J gene: TRBJ2-5; V gene: TRBV4-1; CDR3 protein: ASSWYGGQETQY
J gene: TRBJ1-6; V gene: TRBV27; CDR3 protein: ASSLEGANSPLH
J gene: TRBJ2-7; V gene: TRBV7-2; CDR3 protein: ASSLGDILGQY
J gene: TRBJ1-6; V gene: TRBV30; CDR3 protein: AWSVDIPLH
J gene: TRBJ1-2; V gene: TRBV4-1; CDR3 protein: ASSQTWTGPWVSDYGYT
J gene: TRBJ2-1; V gene: TRBV10-1; CDR3 protein: ASSELDWDTSYNEQF
J gene: TRBJ2-1; V gene: TRBV15; CDR3 protein: ATRLTGGIQF
J gene: TRBJ1-5; V gene: TRBV5-1; CDR3 protein: ASSLDDGRHQPQH
J gene: TRBJ1-1; V gene: TRBV4-3; CDR3 protein: ASSQGLLNTEAF
J gene: TRBJ1-1; V gene: TRBV5-1; CDR3 protein: ASSLAGTDLNTEAF
J gene: TRBJ2-3; V gene: TRBV9; CDR3 protein: ASSFSSTSGGGNTQY
J gene: TRBJ2-1; V gene: TRBV2; CDR3 protein: ASRRLAAGLGDEQF
J gene: TRBJ2-3; V gene: TRBV5-4; CDR3 protein: ASSSRLAGGADTQY
J gene: TRBJ2-5; V gene: TRBV29-1; CDR3 protein: SVEGERETQY
J gene: TRBJ2-7; V gene: TRBV28; CDR3 protein: ASSTTGTGSYEQY
J gene: TRBJ2-2; V gene: TRBV5-6; CDR3 protein: ASSLSGTGMTGELF
J gene: TRBJ2-7; V gene: TRBV7-8; CDR3 protein: ASSLVGTGRDEQY
J gene: TRBJ2-3; V gene: TRBV5-1; CDR3 protein: ASSLGRQGASDTQY
J gene: TRBJ2-3; V gene: TRBV25-1; CDR3 protein: ASSELAGTDTQY
J gene: TRBJ1-6; V gene: TRBV4-1; CDR3 protein: ASSQVRVENSPLH
J gene: TRBJ1-4; V gene: TRBV5-4; CDR3 protein: ASSLTGNEKLF
J gene: TRBJ1-6; V gene: TRBV5-1; CDR3 protein: ASTERYNSPLH
J gene: TRBJ1-1; V gene: TRBV5-7; CDR3 protein: ASSLEIAEAF
J gene: TRBJ1-6; V gene: TRBV7-9; CDR3 protein: ASSFSGQVNSPLH
J gene: TRBJ1-2; V gene: TRBV27; CDR3 protein: ASSLVGGEGLNGYT
J gene: TRBJ2-3; V gene: TRBV5-1; CDR3 protein: ASSWGRGLTDTQY
J gene: TRBJ1-2; V gene: TRBV30; CDR3 protein: AWSVTRGLGGYT
J gene: TRBJ1-6; V gene: TRBV2; CDR3 protein: ASSEMLNSPLH
J gene: TRBJ2-7; V gene: TRBV7-9; CDR3 protein: ASRPAPGPRRDEQY
J gene: TRBJ1-4; V gene: TRBV18; CDR3 protein: ASSPPGLGTNEKLF
J gene: TRBJ1-2; V gene: TRBV29-1; CDR3 protein: SVDEQGLGGGYT
J gene: TRBJ1-2; V gene: TRBV7-2; CDR3 protein: ASSLALDNGYT
J gene: TRBJ1-4; V gene: TRBV6-5; CDR3 protein: ASSYSGPTREKLF
J gene: TRBJ1-2; V gene: TRBV27; CDR3 protein: ASSGPGPNYGYT
J gene: TRBJ1-1; V gene: TRBV21-1; CDR3 protein: ASSRRRGNTEAF
J gene: TRBJ2-7; V gene: TRBV6-1; CDR3 protein: ASSGGSLGEQY
J gene: TRBJ1-1; V gene: TRBV6-5; CDR3 protein: ASSYGGRNTEAF
J gene: TRBJ1-2; V gene: TRBV11-3; CDR3 protein: ASSLERRGDSH
J gene: TRBJ1-1; V gene: TRBV5-1; CDR3 protein: ASSLTATEAF
J gene: TRBJ2-5; V gene: TRBV6-6; CDR3 protein: ASSYLQTQY
J gene: TRBJ1-1; V gene: TRBV5-6; CDR3 protein: ASSLWTGHMNTEAF